This paragraph covers one T cell receptor beta chain sequence. The target of this receptor is not known. Per-base qualities were not stored, and no clone one base away is much larger. The sample is drawn from a study of blood T cell repertoires in COVID-19 (dated by TCRdb to 2018 to 2020). Background for the entire study: The collaborator samples originated in the United States, Italy and Spain and spanned the acute and convalescent phases of COVID-19. Deeply sampled blood TCRbeta repertoires from subjects exposed to, actively infected with, or recovered from COVID-19 were included in the dataset. The samples were drawn from the first 160 participants of the ongoing ImmuneRACE study and from 950 to 1,500 subjects provided by 6 global collaborators. Where HLA class I and class II types were available, the types were taken from metadata supplied by the sample provider, not from assay-based typing. The prospective study material was composed of cDNA or gDNA derived from T cells, B-cell-depleted T cells, or PBMCs. A de-identified subject ID, COVID-19 status, age in years and sex were almost always included in the sample metadata. The repertoires were made available in a free public database intended to serve as a resource for research on the immune response to SARS-CoV-2. Broad study findings and their caveats: The amount of clinical and demographic metadata varied by source and participant and was provided uncurated.

Each collaborating institution followed its own protocols to collect whole blood in K2EDTA tubes. Collaborator samples were shipped for TCRbeta analysis as frozen whole blood, isolated PBMCs, or DNA extracted from either sample type. TCRbeta CDR3 regions were amplified from genomic DNA using the immunoSEQ Assay, a bias-controlled multiplex PCR. The original pipeline was this. The number of nucleated cells in each sample was estimated from the amplification of reference gene primers within the assay. To quantify the absolute abundance of each unique TCRbeta CDR3 rearrangement, sequence reads were collapsed and filtered. Productive Simpson clonality was computed per sample as the square root of Simpson's diversity index over productive rearrangements. TCRdb's version of the immuneACCESS table is confined to in-frame rearrangements and falls short of the full clone set. An unresolved V gene accounts for under half of the shortfall where checked; the remainder is of unknown origin. That table supplies the V and J calls and clone size; D and trimming were determined from the DNA. The table for this sample lists about 110,000 clones; roughly 84% of them were counted only once. The ten largest account for over 2% of the sample.

The receptor comes from a human donor in a cohort sampled during active COVID-19. Sequences were obtained from peripheral blood.

The sequenced DNA: TGTGCCAGCAGCTTAAACAGGGTGAACACTGAAGCTTTCTTT. It translates to CASSLNRVNTEAFF. The receptor chain draws on TRBV11-1 and TRBJ1-1; the D gene is perhaps TRBD1, from 6 matching bases. The CDR3 spans 14 residues, from the cysteine through the phenylalanine. Only the CDR3 DNA is retained, 42 bases long and in frame from the first base. The CDR1 and CDR2 encoded by the germline V gene (reference sequence) are SGHAT and FQDESV. V is reduced by 2 bases and J by 0 bases, leaving a spacing of 7 bases between them. Joined to the reference TRBV11-1 and TRBJ1-1 proteins, this CDR3 gives the full variable domain: EAEVAQSPRYKITEKSQAVAFWCDPISGHATLYWYRQILGQGPELLVQFQDESVVDDSQLPKDRFSAERLKGVDSTLKIQPAELGDSAMYLCASSLNRVNTEAFFGQGTRLTVV.